Reported below is one T cell receptor (beta chain). Its cognate antigen is unknown. These data belong to a study of cytomegalovirus exposure and HLA in healthy donors. Germline V gives CDR1 SEHNR, CDR2 FQNEAQ (reference sequence). Trimming at V came to 5 bases and at J to 6 bases, leaving 7 bases not matched to a gene. The CDR3 is 13 residues long. Broader study findings: Data from an earlier analysis indicated that most TCR beta V segments were productive either about 90% or about 30% of the time.

The PCR had 60 Vbeta and 13 Jbeta primers. TCRdb's copy holds only in-frame clones and misses some; the assay was immunoSEQ multiplex PCR. The sample has 180,000 or so clones; about three quarters are singletons. The receptor's source is a woman between 55 and 75 years old in good health and CMV-seropositive. J is TRBJ2-7 and V is TRBV7-9; 7 bases map to TRBD1. Sequences were obtained from PBMCs. CDR3 in amino acids: CASSTTGTSEQYF. The CDR3 coding sequence is TGTGCCAGCAGCACGACAGGGACATCCGAGCAGTACTTC.